This TCR beta chain is drawn from a study of T-cell memory formation after mild COVID-19. Points from the study as a whole: Second-wave clones peaking on day 37 lacked confirmed SARS-CoV-2 specificity. The main location of contracting CD4+ clones was CM and EM, and that of contracting CD8+ clones was EMRA. Clones that got smaller from day 15 to 85 had even CD4/CD8, while clones growing later tipped toward CD4+.

Germline CDR1 DFQATT, CDR2 SNEGSKA (reference sequence). V lost 6 bases to trimming and J lost 4 bases, with 13 bases between them. CDR3 length: 13 amino acids. Barcoded TCR alpha and TCR beta cDNA libraries with UMIs came from 5'RACE using constant-segment primers. A single record per CDR3 protein comes from TCRdb applying MiXCR to the 5' RACE reads. The data hold about 140,000 distinct CDR3 sequences, with about 15% observed a single time. Turning to this clonotype: The antigen is unknown.

The sequenced material came from PBMCs or a T cell subset sorted from them (not recorded which). This rearrangement joins TRBV20-1 to TRBJ2-1; D might be TRBD1 (6 bases). The clonotype comes from an adult woman who had mild COVID-19 (a few samples of this study predate the infection). Cell type and time point are not known. This CDR3 is CSAIKGQYNEQFF. Written as DNA, the CDR3 is TGCAGTGCGATAAAAGGACAGTACAATGAGCAGTTCTTC.